This T cell receptor (beta chain) was recorded in a study of blood T cell repertoires in COVID-19. Study context: The United States, Italy and Spain provided the acute and convalescent COVID-19 samples. The cDNA or gDNA used as material had been derived from T cells, B-cell-depleted T cells, or PBMCs.

Germline loops: CDR1 SGHNT, CDR2 YYREEE (reference sequence). The CDR3 is made up of 16 amino acids. Losses at the gene ends were 3 bases for V and 2 bases for J; bases not matched to a gene: 4. Authors' methods: Amplified reference gene primers provided the basis for estimating nucleated cell counts. Sequenced by immunoSEQ multiplex PCR; TCRdb stores in-frame clones only, minus some. D and trimming were read from the DNA, whereas the V and J calls and clone size are those reported in that table. Among 260,000 or so clones listed, roughly 90% were seen once. The sequencing sample was made of peripheral blood. The chain recombines TRBV5-4 with TRBJ2-6; 8 nucleotides agree with TRBD2. The sequence derives from a human donor in a cohort sampled during active COVID-19. The CDR3 DNA is TGTGCCAGCAGCTCCCAGCGGGAGCCTGGGGCCAACGTCCTGACTTTC. Residues: CASSSQREPGANVLTF.